Below are 28 T cell receptor beta chains sequenced from a single sample in a study of identical twins. TCRdb ran MiXCR on the 5' RACE reads and lists one entry per CDR3 protein. The table lists 450,000 to 500,000 distinct CDR3 sequences, roughly an eighth of them singletons. This sample also appeared in a second study, on yellow fever vaccine responses in identical twins.

Sequenced sample: CD4+ T cells sorted from blood. These receptors were taken from a woman between 18 and 30 years old in good health.

This clonotype was detected a few times. The chain couples TRBV12-5 to TRBJ2-2; D call uncertain. The ends were cut back, 6 bases at V and 2 bases at J, with 10 bases in the middle. Germline CDR1 is LGHNT and CDR2 is FRNRAP. The CDR3 is made up of 14 amino acids. In nucleotides, the CDR3 is TGTGCTAGTGGGCATGACGGTAACACCGGGGAGCTGTTTTTT. Amino acid sequence: CASGHDGNTGELFF.

This clonotype has just a few counts. The V gene is TRBV7-2, the J gene TRBJ2-5; D may be TRBD2 (5 bases). V lost 6 bases, J lost 7 bases, and 15 bases lay in between. This CDR3 is 13 amino acids long. In germline, CDR1 is SGHTA, CDR2 FQGNSA. CDR3 in DNA: TGTGCCAGCAGACCTTTGGGCGGAGGGACCCAGTACTTC. Amino acid sequence: CASRPLGGGTQYF.

This chain connects TRBV10-3 to TRBJ1-4; D is uncertain. CDR1 ENHRY and CDR2 SYGVKD come from the germline V gene. The CDR3 is made up of 14 amino acids. Trimming cost V 6 bases and J 5 bases, with 13 bases left between them. CDR3 region: CAISIQLGNEKLFF. The CDR3 coding sequence is TGTGCCATCAGCATACAGTTGGGGAATGAAAAACTGTTTTTT.

This clonotype was seen a few times. This chain joins TRBV29-1 and TRBJ1-2; TRBD1 aligns across 12 bases. J gave up 4 bases and V 6 bases, and 3 bases lay outside the gene matches. In germline, CDR1 is SQVTM, CDR2 ANQGSEA. CDR3 size: 13 residues. The CDR3 reads CSVGTGGAYGYTF. The CDR3 DNA follows: TGCAGCGTCGGGACAGGGGGCGCCTATGGCTACACCTTC. Supplemented by reference TRBV29-1 and TRBJ1-2, the full variable domain reads SAVISQKPSRDICQRGTSLTIQCQVDSQVTMMFWYRQQPGQSLTLIATANQGSEATYESGFVIDKFPISRPNLTFSTLTVSNMSPEDSSIYLCSVGTGGAYGYTFGSGTRLTVV.

The table lists this clonotype with a count of one. The chain carries TRBV7-2 and TRBJ2-7, with D perhaps matching TRBD1 or TRBD2 (6 bases each). Trimming stripped 1 base from V and 2 bases from J, with 15 bases between. This CDR3 has 16 residues. Germline V gene sequence: CDR1 SGHTA, CDR2 FQGNSA. CDR3 nucleotides: TGTGCCAGCAGCTTAGTGGGCGGGACACAAACCTACGAGCAGTACTTC. Encoded protein: CASSLVGGTQTYEQYF.

This clonotype has at least ten counts. The J gene is TRBJ2-1, the V gene TRBV14; D ambiguous. Germline CDR1 is SGHDN and CDR2 is FVKESK. CDR3 length: 16 amino acids. The V gene lost 1 base and the J gene lost 0 bases, with 10 bases spanning the gap. In DNA form, the CDR3 reads TGTGCCAGCAGCCAAGCTATGGGAACCTCCTACAATGAGCAGTTCTTC. Translated: CASSQAMGTSYNEQFF.

This clonotype was counted between two and nine times. The chain is built from TRBV11-1 and TRBJ2-1; a possible D gene is TRBD1 (6 bases). V dropped 6 bases and J dropped 8 bases, with 20 bases sitting between them. The germline CDR1 and CDR2 sequences are SGHAT and FQDESV (reference sequence). This CDR3 spans 15 amino acids. CDR3 protein: CASSFTGKIADEQFF. Here the CDR3 DNA reads TGTGCCAGCAGTTTTACAGGGAAAATAGCAGATGAGCAGTTCTTC.

The chain carries TRBV3-1 and TRBJ1-4, with 8 bases matching TRBD1. The length of the CDR3 is 15 residues. Germline assignment: CDR1 LGHDT and CDR2 YNNKEL (reference sequence). V lost 4 bases, J lost 7 bases, and 8 bases stayed unmatched. The DNA of the CDR3 is TGTGCCAGCAGCCGCACCGGGACAGGAGCTGAAAAACTGTTTTTT. Residues: CASSRTGTGAEKLFF.

This chain uses TRBV29-1 with TRBJ1-2; D unresolved. V lost 3 bases to trimming and J lost 3 bases, with 14 bases between them. This CDR3 has 14 residues. Germline V gives CDR1 SQVTM, CDR2 ANQGSEA. In nucleotides, the CDR3 is TGCAGCGTTGACAAGCCAGGAGATTACTATGGCTACACCTTC. This gives the protein CSVDKPGDYYGYTF.

The V call is TRBV7-2, the J call TRBJ2-5; TRBD1 agrees at 9 bases. Trimming at V came to 5 bases and at J to 6 bases, leaving 4 bases not matched to a gene. Germline CDR1 is SGHTA and CDR2 is FQGNSA. The CDR3 is 13 amino acids. The CDR3 nucleotides are TGTGCCAGCAGCATGACAGGGGGTCAGACCCAGTACTTC. It encodes CASSMTGGQTQYF.

This clonotype was detected a few times. The V and J genes are TRBV7-2 and TRBJ2-2; D remains unclear. The ends were cut back, 2 bases at V and 6 bases at J, with 4 bases in the middle. CDR1 is SGHTA, CDR2 FQGNSA, per germline. The CDR3 is made up of 12 amino acids. The CDR3 loop is CASSLWPGELFF. CDR3 nucleotides: TGTGCCAGCAGCTTATGGCCCGGGGAGCTGTTTTTT.

The chain has TRBV2 and TRBJ2-3; possibly TRBD2 for D (6 bases). V gave up 4 bases and J gave up 2 bases, with 10 bases separating them. The CDR3 consists of 14 residues. The germline CDR1 and CDR2 sequences are SNHLY and FYNNEI. This chain's CDR3 is CASSVGTPTDTQYF. CDR3 coding DNA: TGTGCCAGCAGTGTCGGGACTCCCACAGATACGCAGTATTTT.

This clonotype was found a few times. The V call is TRBV5-6, the J call TRBJ2-5; TRBD1 agrees at 11 bases. The CDR3 extends over 15 amino acids. J gave up 5 bases and V 2 bases, and 5 bases lay outside the gene matches. Germline V gene lookup returns CDR1 SGHDT and CDR2 YYEEEE. CDR3 sequence reads: CASSFRTGGQETQYF. The CDR3 DNA is TGTGCCAGCAGCTTTAGGACAGGGGGCCAGGAGACCCAGTACTTC.

This clonotype has only a few counts. This chain connects TRBV5-1 to TRBJ2-3; D uncertain. V was pared by 0 bases and J by 6 bases, with 14 bases between. The CDR3 covers 15 residues. In germline, CDR1 is SGHRS, CDR2 YFSETQ. In DNA form, the CDR3 reads TGCGCCAGCAGCTTGGGAGACGGATCGCCGGATACGCAGTATTTT. Translating it yields CASSLGDGSPDTQYF. Full variable domain (outside the CDR3, taken from reference TRBV5-1 and TRBJ2-3): KAGVTQTPRYLIKTRGQQVTLSCSPISGHRSVSWYQQTPGQGLQFLFEYFSETQRNKGNFPGRFSGRQFSNSRSEMNVSTLELGDSALYLCASSLGDGSPDTQYFGPGTRLTVL.

This clonotype was seen a handful of times. The CDR3 here is CATSRSGAYEQYF. CDR3 nucleotide sequence: TGTGCCACCAGCAGATCAGGGGCCTACGAGCAGTACTTC. V is TRBV15 and J is TRBJ2-7; D might be TRBD1 (6 bases). Germline CDR1 is LNHNV and CDR2 is YYDKDF (reference sequence). The V end was cut by 2 bases, the J end by 2 bases, with 7 bases between. CDR3 length equals 13 residues. Drawing the rest from reference TRBV15 and TRBJ2-7, the complete variable domain is DAMVIQNPRYQVTQFGKPVTLSCSQTLNHNVMYWYQQKSSQAPKLLFHYYDKDFNNEADTPDNFQSRRPNTSFCFLDIRSPGLGDTAMYLCATSRSGAYEQYFGPGTRLTVT.

V is TRBV11-2 and J is TRBJ2-1; D not certain. Between the trimmed V and J ends, which lost 5 bases and 13 bases, there was a span of 15 bases. This CDR3 contains 12 residues. Germline V gene data show CDR1 as SGHAT and CDR2 as FQNNGV. In DNA form, the CDR3 reads TGTGCCAGCAGCCCTGCTTGGCGCCTCCAGTTCTTC. Translating it yields CASSPAWRLQFF.

This clonotype showed up just a few times. The chain employs TRBV7-2 and TRBJ2-4; D possibly corresponds to TRBD1 (6 bases). Germline CDR1 and CDR2: SGHTA and FQGNSA. The CDR3 is 13 amino acids. V was shortened by 1 base and J by 11 bases, with 12 bases between the two germline ends. The CDR3 is CASSLDRQGLQYF. The CDR3 bases are TGTGCCAGCAGCTTAGATCGGCAGGGGCTTCAGTACTTC.

This chain uses TRBV7-3 with TRBJ2-3; D assignment may be TRBD1 or TRBD2 (6 bases each). The ends were cut back, 1 base at V and 1 base at J, with 18 bases in the middle. The CDR3 is 18 amino acids. CDR1 is SGHTA, CDR2 FQGTGA, per germline. DNA of the CDR3: TGTGCCAGCAGCTTAAGAGTCGGGACCGGGGGCCGCACAGATACGCAGTATTTT. Translated, it gives CASSLRVGTGGRTDTQYF.

The V call is TRBV12-3 or TRBV12-4, the J call TRBJ1-2, with 9 bases fitting TRBD1. The length of the CDR3 is 15 residues. The junction had 13 bases not matched to a gene; V was cut back by 7 bases and J by 7 bases. The CDR3 DNA reads TGTGCCAGCACCCCCGATGGACAGGGGACCTTTGGCTACACCTTC. Its translation is CASTPDGQGTFGYTF.

This clonotype was observed a handful of times. At one end, the junction sequence differs from germline, possibly due to a read error. V and J are TRBV5-6 and TRBJ2-1, with 7 bases that match TRBD1. Germline V CDR1 and CDR2: SGHDT, YYEEEE. The CDR3 is 14 amino acids. The CDR3 DNA reads as TGTGCCAGCAGCTTGGGTACAGGGGCGATGGGGTTTCTCTTC. This sequence encodes CASSLGTGAMGFLF.

Only a few counts were recorded for this clonotype. The chain couples TRBV29-1 to TRBJ2-3, with a possible D match to TRBD2 (5 bases). V lost 7 bases to trimming and J lost 5 bases, with 10 bases between them. This CDR3 spans 11 amino acids. CDR1 SQVTM and CDR2 ANQGSEA come from the germline V gene. This CDR3 is CSGRLLDTQYF. CDR3 nucleotide sequence: TGCAGCGGGAGGTTGTTAGATACGCAGTATTTT.

This clonotype was detected a few times. This sequence joins TRBV11-2 and TRBJ2-6, with D perhaps matching TRBD1 or TRBD2 (5 bases each). Trimming took 1 base from V and 4 from J, leaving 17 bases between them. From germline, CDR1 is SGHAT and CDR2 FQNNGV. This CDR3 spans 18 amino acids. The CDR3 sequence: CASSLVTGQRVGANVLTF. CDR3 nucleotides: TGTGCCAGCAGCTTAGTAACGGGGCAACGAGTGGGGGCCAACGTCCTGACTTTC.

This clonotype was recorded at least ten times. V is TRBV29-1 and J is TRBJ2-2; a weak D match, TRBD2 (5 bases). Deletions cut 4 bases from V and 7 bases from J, with 7 bases between. CDR1 SQVTM and CDR2 ANQGSEA come from the germline V gene. The CDR3 has 11 residues. Here the CDR3 DNA reads TGCAGCGTTGGACGGGGCGGGGAGCTGTTTTTT. As protein: CSVGRGGELFF.

The count of this clonotype is one. This chain uses TRBV7-2 with TRBJ2-7, with TRBD1 as a possible D gene (6 bases). V lost 5 bases and J 6 bases, leaving 17 bases between the germline ends. The CDR3 is made up of 14 amino acids. CDR1 SGHTA and CDR2 FQGNSA come from the germline V gene. DNA for the CDR3: TGTGCCAGCAGCCATGGACAGAAGATTCGCGAGCAGTACTTC. Its translation: CASSHGQKIREQYF.

The chain recombines TRBV28 with TRBJ2-1; D gene ambiguous. The V end was cut by 7 bases, the J end by 9 bases, with 10 bases between. There are 11 residues in the CDR3. Per germline, CDR1 MDHEN and CDR2 SYDVKM. The CDR3, as DNA: TGTGCCAGCACGTCAGGAACTGAGCAGTTCTTC. Translation gives CASTSGTEQFF.

The chain carries TRBV5-1 and TRBJ2-1; the D gene is possibly TRBD2 (6 bases). V was cut by 3 bases and J by 5 bases, with 15 bases left in between. In germline, CDR1 is SGHRS, CDR2 YFSETQ. The CDR3 runs 15 residues. CDR3 sequence reads: CASSYEGRGNNEQFF. The CDR3 nucleotides are TGCGCCAGCAGCTACGAGGGACGGGGGAACAATGAGCAGTTCTTC. Variable domain in full (rest from reference TRBV5-1 and TRBJ2-1): KAGVTQTPRYLIKTRGQQVTLSCSPISGHRSVSWYQQTPGQGLQFLFEYFSETQRNKGNFPGRFSGRQFSNSRSEMNVSTLELGDSALYLCASSYEGRGNNEQFFGPGTRLTVL.

The genes are TRBV9 and TRBJ1-2; 7 positions match TRBD1. This CDR3 is 15 amino acids long. CDR1 and CDR2 (germline): SGDLS, YYNGEE. After removal of 0 bases from V and 8 bases from J, the junction contained 10 bases not matched to a gene. CDR3 coding DNA: TGTGCCAGCAGCGTAGGGACAGGCACCTATGGAGGCTACACCTTC. Its protein product is CASSVGTGTYGGYTF.

This clonotype was counted a few times. The genes are TRBV2 and TRBJ1-1, with D perhaps TRBD1 (5 bases). Germline assignment: CDR1 SNHLY and CDR2 FYNNEI. Trimming shortened V by 6 bases and J by 0 bases, and 11 bases separated the two germline ends. This CDR3 comprises 14 residues. The CDR3 DNA sequence: TGTGCCAGCAGGAACAGGAGAATGAACACTGAAGCTTTCTTT. It yields the protein CASRNRRMNTEAFF.